These 28 T cell receptor beta chains share one sample of origin, sequenced in a study of OX40 agonist ivuxolimab in advanced cancers. Repertoires were generated with immunoSEQ multiplex PCR, while TCRdb's copy carries only in-frame clones and drops some. Of about 36,000 clones listed, about 87% are singletons. The sequenced sample was CD4+ or CD8+ T cells sorted from blood, obtained in a trial of the OX40 agonist ivuxolimab. The receptors originated from an adult with an advanced solid tumor such as melanoma, head and neck, liver or kidney cancer.

The CDR3 protein is CASSLDSNSPLHF. The CDR3 region has the DNA TGCGCCAGCAGCTTAGATTCCAATTCACCCCTCCACTTT. The chain employs TRBV5-1 and TRBJ1-6; no clear D. V was trimmed by 2 bases and J by 7 bases, leaving 7 bases between them. This CDR3 has 13 amino acids. The germline CDR1 and CDR2 sequences are SGHRS and YFSETQ. The full variable domain, with the rest looked up from reference TRBV5-1 and TRBJ1-6, is KAGVTQTPRYLIKTRGQQVTLSCSPISGHRSVSWYQQTPGQGLQFLFEYFSETQRNKGNFPGRFSGRQFSNSRSEMNVSTLELGDSALYLCASSLDSNSPLHFGNGTRLTVT.

V is TRBV6-1 and J is TRBJ2-7; 11 bases map to TRBD2. Germline V gene data show CDR1 as MNHNS and CDR2 as SASEGT. Germline trimming cut 10 bases from V and 6 bases from J; bases unmatched to any gene: 5. This CDR3 comprises 12 residues. The CDR3 bases are TGTGCCACCACTAGCGGGAGCTTCGAGCAGTACTTC. It yields the protein CATTSGSFEQYF.

This clone came up a few times. This sequence joins TRBV7-9 and TRBJ2-3; D possibly corresponds to TRBD1 (5 bases). Germline CDR1 SEHNR, CDR2 FQNEAQ (reference sequence). The CDR3 runs to 17 residues. V was trimmed by 1 base and J by 1 base, leaving 15 bases between them. The DNA of the CDR3 is TGTGCCAGCAGCTTAGAGGTAGGGGCTGTCCGCACAGATACGCAGTATTTT. As protein: CASSLEVGAVRTDTQYF.

This chain connects TRBV9 to TRBJ1-2; weak D call: TRBD1 (5 bases). The CDR3 is made up of 15 amino acids. In germline, CDR1 is SGDLS, CDR2 YYNGEE. Between the trimmed V and J ends, which lost 4 bases and 7 bases, there was a span of 20 bases. The CDR3 DNA is TGTGCCAGCAGCCCAAGCAGTCGGGGACCGAGTGGCTACACCTTC. This codes for CASSPSSRGPSGYTF.

The chain is built from TRBV5-6 and TRBJ1-6, with D possibly being TRBD1 (6 bases). V was shortened by 3 bases and J by 7 bases, with 14 bases between the two germline ends. From germline, CDR1 is SGHDT and CDR2 YYEEEE. CDR3 length: 15 residues. CDR3 bases: TGTGCCAGCAGCTATGGGACATTTGCGAATTCACCCCTCCACTTT. This encodes CASSYGTFANSPLHF.

This chain joins TRBV19 and TRBJ2-1; D possibly corresponds to TRBD1 (5 bases). Germline V lookup: CDR1 LNHDA, CDR2 SQIVND (reference sequence). The CDR3 has 15 amino acids. The V end was cut by 5 bases, the J end by 3 bases, with 14 bases between. The CDR3 sequence: CASSFGQGLYNEQFF. CDR3 coding DNA: TGTGCCAGTAGTTTCGGGCAGGGCCTCTACAATGAGCAGTTCTTC.

V gene TRBV6-1 combines with J gene TRBJ2-7, with D possibly being TRBD1 (6 bases). The CDR3 runs to 15 residues. V lost 6 bases and J lost 0, with 15 bases in between. CDR1 MNHNS and CDR2 SASEGT come from the germline V gene. The CDR3 DNA sequence: TGTGCCAGCAGCGCAGGACAGCCCGGCTCCTACGAGCAGTACTTC. Amino acids: CASSAGQPGSYEQYF.

The CDR3 DNA sequence: TGTGCCACCAGCAGAGACGGGCCCCCCACAGATACGCAGTATTTT. Translation gives CATSRDGPPTDTQYF. This sequence joins TRBV15 and TRBJ2-3; the D is unclear. With 0 bases removed from V and 2 bases from J, the gap between germline ends came to 9 bases. The germline gives CDR1 LNHNV, CDR2 YYDKDF (reference sequence). The CDR3 contains 15 residues. Full variable domain (rest looked up from reference TRBV15 and TRBJ2-3): DAMVIQNPRYQVTQFGKPVTLSCSQTLNHNVMYWYQQKSSQAPKLLFHYYDKDFNNEADTPDNFQSRRPNTSFCFLDIRSPGLGDTAMYLCATSRDGPPTDTQYFGPGTRLTVL.

The chain couples TRBV11-2 to TRBJ2-5; perhaps D is TRBD1 or TRBD2 (5 bases each). The CDR3 extends over 14 amino acids. Germline V CDR1 and CDR2: SGHAT, FQNNGV. Trimming took off 2 bases at V and 5 bases at J, with 12 bases between the two ends. CDR3: CASSLSRGRETQYF. Here the CDR3 DNA reads TGTGCCAGCAGCTTATCGAGGGGTAGGGAGACCCAGTACTTC.

The chain has TRBV28 and TRBJ2-1; no firm D call. This CDR3 comprises 12 residues. CDR1 and CDR2 from the germline V gene are MDHEN and SYDVKM. Trimming took off 5 bases at V and 7 bases at J, with 9 bases between the two ends. CDR3: CASSPPPNEQFF. The CDR3 DNA is TGTGCCAGCAGTCCGCCTCCGAATGAGCAGTTCTTC.

The J gene is TRBJ1-1, the V gene TRBV7-6; tentative D call: TRBD1 (5 bases). CDR1 and CDR2 from the germline V gene are SGHVS and FNYEAQ. The V and J ends lost 2 bases and 4 bases respectively, with 8 bases between them. The CDR3 runs to 13 residues. The DNA of the CDR3 is TGTGCCAGCAGCTTATATCAGGGCACTGAAGCTTTCTTT. Its translation is CASSLYQGTEAFF.

The chain is built from TRBV6-1 and TRBJ1-1; D is ambiguous. The V and J ends lost 6 bases and 7 bases respectively, with 12 bases between them. Per germline, CDR1 MNHNS and CDR2 SASEGT. CDR3 length: 12 residues. DNA of the CDR3: TGTGCCAGCAGCGAAAAACCAAGTGAAGCTTTCTTT. This translates into CASSEKPSEAFF.

J is TRBJ2-7 and V is TRBV10-1; TRBD2 matches at 9 bases. Germline CDR1 WNHNN, CDR2 SYGVQD (reference sequence). V trimming: 8 bases; J trimming: 6 bases; junction bases outside the gene matches: 14. This CDR3 comprises 15 residues. The CDR3 DNA sequence: TGCGCCAGCGCAGGTGGGATCGCGGGAGGGTCCGAGCAGTACTTC. It translates to CASAGGIAGGSEQYF.

V is TRBV7-2 and J is TRBJ1-4; tentatively, D is TRBD1 (6 bases). Trimming took off 3 bases at V and 7 bases at J, with 12 bases between the two ends. CDR1 and CDR2 from the germline V gene are SGHTA and FQGNSA. The CDR3 is 14 amino acids. The CDR3 DNA is TGTGCCAGCAGCTTTGCAGGGGCAAGTGAAAAACTGTTTTTT. Its protein product is CASSFAGASEKLFF.

This clone turned up a few times. The rearrangement uses TRBV27 and TRBJ2-7, with 8 bases identical to TRBD2. Trimming took 5 bases from V and 1 from J; bases not matched to a gene: 10. The germline gives CDR1 MNHEY, CDR2 SMNVEV (reference sequence). This CDR3 is 16 amino acids long. DNA of the CDR3: TGTGCCAGCAGTCCCCCAGGCGGGGGGTTTTCCTACGAGCAGTACTTC. This sequence encodes CASSPPGGGFSYEQYF.

The genes are TRBV5-1 and TRBJ2-5; 10 bases are a match to TRBD1. This CDR3 is built from 15 residues. V was clipped by 4 bases and J by 5 bases; unmatched bases: 8. The germline V gene has CDR1 SGHRS and CDR2 YFSETQ. The CDR3 sequence: CASSPGTGVSETQYF. CDR3 nucleotide sequence: TGCGCCAGCAGCCCCGGGACAGGGGTTTCGGAGACCCAGTACTTC.

CDR3 in amino acids: CASSLDRDNSPLHF. The DNA for the CDR3 is TGTGCCAGCAGCCTGGACAGGGACAATTCACCCCTCCACTTT. The chain joins TRBV5-4 to TRBJ1-6, with 8 nucleotides matching TRBD1. The ends lost 4 bases at V and 7 bases at J; junction bases unmatched: 4. Germline V gives CDR1 SGHNT, CDR2 YYREEE (reference sequence). This CDR3 contains 14 residues.

The chain couples TRBV4-2 to TRBJ2-7; D uncertain. V was cut by 0 bases and J by 5 bases, with 8 bases left in between. Germline CDR1 and CDR2: LGHNA and YNFKEQ. The CDR3 extends over 13 amino acids. DNA of the CDR3: TGTGCCAGCAGCCAAGAGATGCCGGACGAGCAGTACTTC. Residues: CASSQEMPDEQYF.

In its sample, this clone was seen once. V usage is TRBV28 and J usage is TRBJ2-1; the D is unclear. This CDR3 is 12 amino acids long. In germline, CDR1 is MDHEN, CDR2 SYDVKM. Trimming cost V 7 bases and J 10 bases, with 14 bases left between them. The CDR3 DNA is TGTGCCAGCACCGACCCGGTGGGGGAGCAGTTCTTC. Its translation is CASTDPVGEQFF.

J is TRBJ2-3 and V is TRBV10-2; 11 bases agree with TRBD1. Losses at the gene ends were 3 bases for V and 2 bases for J; bases not matched to a gene: 4. From germline, CDR1 is WSHSY and CDR2 SAAADI. There are 16 residues in the CDR3. The chain's CDR3 is CASSEGQGAHTDTQYF. Here the CDR3 DNA reads TGCGCCAGCAGTGAAGGACAGGGGGCTCACACAGATACGCAGTATTTT.

This chain joins TRBV10-3 and TRBJ2-5, with 13 bases that match TRBD2. The V gene's germline CDR1 is ENHRY and CDR2 SYGVKD. The CDR3 consists of 15 residues. V shed 8 bases, J shed 6 bases, and the junction held 9 bases outside the gene matches. The CDR3 bases are TGTGCCATCTCGGGGGGGACTAGCGGGGACAAGACCCAGTACTTC. Its translation is CAISGGTSGDKTQYF.

V gene TRBV2 combines with J gene TRBJ2-3, with D perhaps being TRBD1 or TRBD2 (6 bases each). From germline, CDR1 is SNHLY and CDR2 FYNNEI. Trimming left V 7 bases short and J 2 bases short, with 13 bases between. The CDR3 runs 14 residues. CDR3 sequence (DNA): TGTGCCAGCAATTCTCCGGGGGCCACAGATACGCAGTATTTT. It encodes CASNSPGATDTQYF.

The J gene is TRBJ2-7, the V gene TRBV11-2, with 8 bases fitting TRBD2. The germline V gene encodes CDR1 SGHAT and CDR2 FQNNGV. The J segment lost 6 bases and the V segment lost 2 bases, leaving 6 bases of the junction unmatched. The CDR3 sequence is 14 residues long. The DNA for the CDR3 is TGTGCCAGCAGCTTAAGAATCGCGGGAGGCGAGCAGTACTTC. This gives the protein CASSLRIAGGEQYF.

The sample holds one count of this clone. In DNA form, the CDR3 reads TGTGCCAGCAGTTACGACAGGACTTACGAGCAGTACTTC. Translating it yields CASSYDRTYEQYF. The chain has TRBV6-6 and TRBJ2-7; D is perhaps TRBD1 (6 bases). The ends were cut back, 2 bases at V and 4 bases at J, with 9 bases in the middle. The CDR3 spans 13 residues. Germline CDR1 and CDR2: MNHNY and SVGAGI (reference sequence).

The rearrangement uses TRBV28 and TRBJ1-2; 7 nucleotides agree with TRBD1. From germline, CDR1 is MDHEN and CDR2 SYDVKM. CDR3 length: 17 amino acids. Trimming cost V 3 bases and J 0 bases; bases outside gene matches: 10. CDR3 bases: TGTGCCAGCAGTTTTGGAAGACAGGGACTAGCTAACTATGGCTACACCTTC. This codes for CASSFGRQGLANYGYTF.

V gene TRBV20-1 combines with J gene TRBJ2-7; 7 bases agree with TRBD2. Germline trimming cut 0 bases from V and 12 bases from J; bases unmatched to any gene: 2. The CDR3 consists of 10 residues. The germline V gene encodes CDR1 DFQATT and CDR2 SNEGSKA (reference sequence). CDR3: CSARDGRVYF. The CDR3 DNA is TGCAGTGCTAGAGATGGGAGGGTGTACTTC.

The chain combines TRBV10-1 with TRBJ2-7; possibly TRBD1 for D (5 bases). This CDR3 has 14 amino acids. The V gene's germline CDR1 is WNHNN and CDR2 SYGVQD (reference sequence). V shed 6 bases and J shed 4 bases, with 16 bases lying between them. The CDR3 region has the DNA TGCGCCAGCAGATCGACAGTCCCCCCGTACGAGCAGTACTTC. Amino acids: CASRSTVPPYEQYF.

The gene calls are TRBV18 and TRBJ1-5; no clear D. V was clipped by 2 bases and J by 8 bases, with 10 bases between them. The CDR3 totals 13 residues. Per the germline V gene, CDR1 is KGHSH and CDR2 is LQKENI. CDR3 sequence: CASSPGVGEPQHF. DNA for the CDR3: TGTGCCAGCTCACCAGGGGTCGGGGAGCCCCAGCATTTT. The variable domain in full, completed from reference TRBV18 and TRBJ1-5, reads NAGVMQNPRHLVRRRGQEARLRCSPMKGHSHVYWYRQLPEEGLKFMVYLQKENIIDESGMPKERFSAEFPKEGPSILRIQQVVRGDSAAYFCASSPGVGEPQHFGDGTRLSIL.